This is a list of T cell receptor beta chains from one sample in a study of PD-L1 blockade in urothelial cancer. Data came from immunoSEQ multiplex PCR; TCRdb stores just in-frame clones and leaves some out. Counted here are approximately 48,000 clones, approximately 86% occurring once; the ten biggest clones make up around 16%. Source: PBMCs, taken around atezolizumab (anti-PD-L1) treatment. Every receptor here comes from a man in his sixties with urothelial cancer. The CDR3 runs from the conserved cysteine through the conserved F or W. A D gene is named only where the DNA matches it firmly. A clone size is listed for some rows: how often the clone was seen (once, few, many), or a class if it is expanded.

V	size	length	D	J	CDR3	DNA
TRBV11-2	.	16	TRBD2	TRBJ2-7	CASSLGGRGVVFEQYF	TGTGCCAGCAGCTTAGGGGGGCGGGGGGTAGTTTTTGAGCAGTACTTC
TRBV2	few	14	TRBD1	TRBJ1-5	CASERLQGTQPQHF	TGTGCCAGCGAGAGACTACAGGGGACTCAGCCCCAGCATTTT
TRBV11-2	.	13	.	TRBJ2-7	CASSSVFTYEQYF	TGTGCCAGCAGCTCAGTGTTTACCTACGAGCAGTACTTC
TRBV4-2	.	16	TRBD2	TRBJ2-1	CASSRGTSGRAFEQFF	TGTGCCAGCAGTCGGGGGACTAGCGGGAGGGCCTTTGAGCAGTTCTTC
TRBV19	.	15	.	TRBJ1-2	CASSIGRMANYGYTF	TGTGCCAGTAGTATAGGCAGAATGGCTAACTATGGCTACACCTTC
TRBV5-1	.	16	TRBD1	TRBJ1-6	CASSPQPDSTGFPLHF	TGCGCCAGCAGCCCGCAACCCGACTCGACAGGGTTCCCCCTCCACTTT
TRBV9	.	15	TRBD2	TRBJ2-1	CASSYSSGGYNEQFF	TGTGCCAGCAGCTACTCTAGCGGGGGATACAATGAGCAGTTCTTC
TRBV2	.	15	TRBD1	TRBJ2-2	CASSPTGVVTGELFF	TGTGCCAGCAGTCCGACAGGGGTGGTCACCGGGGAGCTGTTTTTT
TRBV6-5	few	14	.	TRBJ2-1	CASSYWEEIPKQFF	TGTGCCAGCAGTTACTGGGAGGAGATACCAAAGCAGTTCTTC
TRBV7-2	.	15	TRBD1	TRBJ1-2	CASSLGGGPNYGYTF	TGTGCCAGCAGCTTAGGAGGGGGCCCTAACTATGGCTACACCTTC
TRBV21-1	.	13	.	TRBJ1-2	CASTPPLGGRYTF	TGTGCCAGCACCCCCCCCCTAGGGGGCCGCTACACCTTC
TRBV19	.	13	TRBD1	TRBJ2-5	CASSGTGQETQYF	TGTGCCAGTAGTGGGACAGGCCAAGAGACCCAGTACTTC
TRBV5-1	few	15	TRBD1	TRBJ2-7	CASSLFGDSSYEQYF	TGCGCCAGCAGCTTGTTTGGGGACAGTTCCTACGAGCAGTACTTC
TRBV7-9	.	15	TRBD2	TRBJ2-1	CASSFSGRFRNEQFF	TGTGCCAGCAGCTTCAGCGGGAGGTTTCGCAATGAGCAGTTCTTC
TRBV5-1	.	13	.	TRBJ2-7	CASSRSGGAEQYF	TGCGCCAGCAGCCGGTCTGGTGGGGCCGAGCAGTACTTC
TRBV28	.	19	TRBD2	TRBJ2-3	CASSLPLLLAGPGADTQYF	TGTGCCAGCAGTTTACCCCTGCTACTAGCGGGACCAGGGGCCGATACGCAGTATTTT
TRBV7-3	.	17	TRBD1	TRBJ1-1	CASSLTLSIRGPTEAFF	TGTGCCAGCAGCTTAACGTTAAGTATAAGGGGGCCCACTGAAGCTTTCTTT
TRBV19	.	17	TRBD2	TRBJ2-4	CASSPSGGTSTKNIQYF	TGTGCCAGTAGTCCCAGCGGGGGCACTTCGACCAAAAACATTCAGTACTTC
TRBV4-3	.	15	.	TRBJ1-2	CASSQDRRVSGGYTF	TGCGCCAGCAGCCAAGATCGTAGGGTAAGCGGCGGCTACACCTTC
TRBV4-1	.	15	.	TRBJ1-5	CASSQAGTLNQPQHF	TGCGCCAGCAGCCAGGCAGGGACTTTAAATCAGCCCCAGCATTTT
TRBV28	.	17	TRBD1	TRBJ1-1	CASSPLGKGALSTEAFF	TGTGCCAGCAGCCCCCTCGGGAAGGGGGCTCTTAGCACTGAAGCTTTCTTT
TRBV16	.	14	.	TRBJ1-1	CASSQFHSNTEAFF	TGTGCCAGCAGCCAATTCCACAGTAACACTGAAGCTTTCTTT
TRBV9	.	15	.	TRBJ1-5	CASAGGPNSNQPQHF	TGTGCCAGCGCGGGGGGACCGAATAGCAATCAGCCCCAGCATTTT
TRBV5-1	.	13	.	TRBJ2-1	CASSLDPGNEQFF	TGCGCCAGCAGCTTGGACCCCGGGAATGAGCAGTTCTTC
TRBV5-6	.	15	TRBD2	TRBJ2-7	CASSLGVAGVYEQYF	TGTGCCAGCAGCTTGGGGGTAGCGGGAGTGTACGAGCAGTACTTC
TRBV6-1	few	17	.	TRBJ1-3	CASSEYQGKHSGNTIYF	TGTGCCAGCAGTGAATACCAGGGGAAACACTCTGGAAACACCATATATTTT
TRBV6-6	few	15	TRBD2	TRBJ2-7	CASRGTSGVSYEQYF	TGTGCCAGCAGAGGGACTAGCGGGGTTTCCTACGAGCAGTACTTC
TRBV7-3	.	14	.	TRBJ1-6	CASSRGGYNSPLHF	TGTGCCAGCAGCCGGGGGGGTTATAATTCACCCCTCCACTTT
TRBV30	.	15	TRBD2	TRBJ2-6	CAWTGGLPGANVLTF	TGTGCCTGGACCGGGGGACTACCTGGGGCCAACGTCCTGACTTTC
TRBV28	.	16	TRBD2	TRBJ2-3	CASSLRLAESTDTQYF	TGTGCCAGCAGTTTAAGGCTAGCGGAAAGCACAGATACGCAGTATTTT
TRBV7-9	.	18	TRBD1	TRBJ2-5	CASSPSSGTGGRWETQYF	TGTGCCAGCAGCCCCAGTTCCGGGACAGGGGGTAGGTGGGAGACCCAGTACTTC
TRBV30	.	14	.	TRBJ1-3	CAWSGTRGANTIYF	TGTGCCTGGAGTGGGACGCGGGGGGCTAACACCATATATTTT
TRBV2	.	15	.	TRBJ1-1	CASRSDNLMNTEAFF	TGTGCCAGCAGATCGGACAACCTCATGAACACTGAAGCTTTCTTT
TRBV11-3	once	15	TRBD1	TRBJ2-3	CASSLEGTGADTQYF	TGTGCCAGCAGCTTAGAGGGGACAGGGGCAGATACGCAGTATTTT
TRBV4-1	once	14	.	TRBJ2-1	CASSQVALANEQFF	TGCGCCAGCAGCCAAGTGGCCTTAGCAAATGAGCAGTTCTTC
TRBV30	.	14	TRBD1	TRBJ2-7	CAWSRQGVTYEQYF	TGTGCCTGGAGTCGGCAGGGGGTAACCTACGAGCAGTACTTC
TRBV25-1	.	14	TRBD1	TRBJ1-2	CASSLTGGNYGYTF	TGTGCCAGCAGCCTGACAGGGGGTAACTATGGCTACACCTTC
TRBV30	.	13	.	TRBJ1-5	CAWSVQDNQPQHF	TGTGCCTGGAGTGTACAGGACAATCAGCCCCAGCATTTT
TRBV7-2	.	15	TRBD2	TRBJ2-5	CASRLGRAGWETQYF	TGTGCCAGCAGGTTGGGGAGGGCAGGGTGGGAGACCCAGTACTTC
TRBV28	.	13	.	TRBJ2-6	CASTYSGANVLTF	TGTGCCAGCACTTACTCTGGGGCCAACGTCCTGACTTTC
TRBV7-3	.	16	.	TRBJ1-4	CASSPGSRQAGEKLFF	TGTGCCAGCAGTCCCGGCTCTCGCCAGGCCGGAGAAAAACTGTTTTTT
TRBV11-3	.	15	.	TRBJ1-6	CASSLRQEINSPLHF	TGTGCCAGCAGCTTAAGACAGGAGATTAATTCACCCCTCCACTTT
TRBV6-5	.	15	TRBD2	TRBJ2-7	CASNDLAGNSYEQYF	TGTGCCAGCAATGACCTAGCGGGGAACTCCTACGAGCAGTACTTC
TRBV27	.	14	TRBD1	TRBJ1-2	CASAPGGLYYGYTF	TGTGCCAGCGCGCCAGGGGGCCTTTACTATGGCTACACCTTC
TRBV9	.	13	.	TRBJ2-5	CASRRQEQETQYF	TGTGCCAGCAGGCGACAGGAGCAAGAGACCCAGTACTTC
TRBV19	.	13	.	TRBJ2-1	CASSGNRGVEQFF	TGTGCCAGTAGTGGCAATCGGGGTGTTGAGCAGTTCTTC
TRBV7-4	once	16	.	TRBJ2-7	CASSLAHRVGNYEQYF	TGTGCCAGCAGCTTAGCCCACAGGGTGGGAAATTACGAGCAGTACTTC
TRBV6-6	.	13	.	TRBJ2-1	CASSYIRYNEQFF	TGTGCCAGCAGTTATATACGGTACAATGAGCAGTTCTTC
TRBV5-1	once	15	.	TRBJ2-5	CASSLEAGPGETQYF	TGCGCCAGCAGCTTGGAAGCAGGGCCGGGAGAGACCCAGTACTTC
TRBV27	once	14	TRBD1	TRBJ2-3	CASSKGQGGYTQYF	TGTGCCAGCAGCAAGGGACAGGGGGGCTATACGCAGTATTTT